Listed below are T cell receptor beta chains from one sample, sequenced in a study of blood T cell repertoires in COVID-19. Sequenced by immunoSEQ multiplex PCR; TCRdb stores in-frame clones only, minus some. In the table there are 290,000 or so clones, about 89% of which are singletons. The material sequenced was PBMCs or T cells enriched from blood (not recorded which). The receptor set was obtained from a woman aged 18-29 years who had recovered from COVID-19. CDR3s include the opening cysteine and the closing phenylalanine or tryptophan. D genes are given only for firm matches. The size of a clone is reported for some rows only, either as once, few or many, or as a class for expanded clones.

CDR3 length: 18; V gene: TRBV14; clone size: -; J gene: TRBJ1-6; D gene: -; CDR3 protein: CASSQGWPSGTFNSPLHF; CDR3 DNA: TGTGCCAGCAGCCAAGGGTGGCCATCTGGCACCTTTAATTCACCCCTCCACTTT
CDR3 length: 15; V gene: TRBV23-1; clone size: -; J gene: TRBJ2-7; D gene: TRBD1; CDR3 protein: CASSQSDRDSYEQYF; CDR3 DNA: TGCGCCAGCAGTCAATCCGACAGGGACTCCTACGAGCAGTACTTC
CDR3 length: 15; V gene: TRBV2; clone size: -; J gene: TRBJ2-1; D gene: TRBD2; CDR3 protein: CASREAGGAYNEQFF; CDR3 DNA: TGTGCCAGCAGAGAAGCGGGAGGAGCCTACAATGAGCAGTTCTTC
CDR3 length: 14; V gene: TRBV5-1; clone size: -; J gene: TRBJ2-5; D gene: -; CDR3 protein: CASKTGEIQETQYF; CDR3 DNA: TGCGCCAGCAAAACGGGAGAGATACAAGAGACCCAGTACTTC
CDR3 length: 15; V gene: TRBV3-1/TRBV3-2; clone size: -; J gene: TRBJ1-3; D gene: -; CDR3 protein: CASSLSDRPGNTIYF; CDR3 DNA: TGTGCCAGCAGCCTGTCCGACAGGCCTGGAAACACCATATATTTT
CDR3 length: 17; V gene: TRBV15; clone size: -; J gene: TRBJ2-3; D gene: -; CDR3 protein: CATSSLLPASGTDTQYF; CDR3 DNA: TGTGCCACCAGCAGCCTGCTCCCGGCTAGCGGCACAGATACGCAGTATTTT
CDR3 length: 16; V gene: TRBV5-1; clone size: -; J gene: TRBJ2-7; D gene: TRBD1; CDR3 protein: CASSFTGQGSSYEQYF; CDR3 DNA: TGCGCCAGCAGCTTTACCGGACAGGGTAGCTCCTACGAGCAGTACTTC
CDR3 length: 15; V gene: TRBV27; clone size: -; J gene: TRBJ1-2; D gene: TRBD1; CDR3 protein: CASSLWGTGVYGYTF; CDR3 DNA: TGTGCCAGCAGTTTATGGGGGACAGGGGTTTATGGCTACACCTTC
CDR3 length: 17; V gene: TRBV19; clone size: -; J gene: TRBJ2-5; D gene: TRBD1; CDR3 protein: CASSIGTGDIVRETQYF; CDR3 DNA: TGTGCCAGTAGTATTGGGACAGGGGATATTGTACGGGAGACCCAGTACTTC
CDR3 length: 16; V gene: TRBV7-2; clone size: -; J gene: TRBJ2-7; D gene: TRBD2; CDR3 protein: CASSLVSSGRTYEQYF; CDR3 DNA: TGTGCCAGCAGCTTAGTTTCTAGCGGGAGGACCTACGAGCAGTACTTC
CDR3 length: 15; V gene: TRBV7-6; clone size: -; J gene: TRBJ2-2; D gene: TRBD1; CDR3 protein: CASSQTGEFTGELFF; CDR3 DNA: TGTGCCAGCAGCCAGACAGGGGAATTCACCGGGGAGCTGTTTTTT
CDR3 length: 14; V gene: TRBV2; clone size: -; J gene: TRBJ2-1; D gene: TRBD2; CDR3 protein: CASAGGIGSNEQFF; CDR3 DNA: TGTGCCAGCGCGGGGGGGATTGGTTCCAATGAGCAGTTCTTC
CDR3 length: 13; V gene: TRBV14; clone size: -; J gene: TRBJ1-3; D gene: -; CDR3 protein: CASRPSSGNTIYF; CDR3 DNA: TGTGCCAGCAGACCGAGCTCTGGAAACACCATATATTTT
CDR3 length: 13; V gene: TRBV30; clone size: once; J gene: TRBJ1-5; D gene: -; CDR3 protein: CAWSVAGDGPQHF; CDR3 DNA: TGTGCCTGGAGTGTAGCAGGGGATGGGCCCCAGCATTTT
CDR3 length: 14; V gene: TRBV19; clone size: -; J gene: TRBJ1-4; D gene: -; CDR3 protein: CASSIRSTDEKLFF; CDR3 DNA: TGTGCCAGTAGTATACGATCCACGGATGAAAAACTGTTTTTT
CDR3 length: 16; V gene: TRBV2; clone size: -; J gene: TRBJ2-2; D gene: TRBD2; CDR3 protein: CASTVTSGRAAGELFF; CDR3 DNA: TGTGCCAGCACCGTGACTAGCGGGAGGGCGGCCGGGGAGCTGTTTTTT
CDR3 length: 14; V gene: TRBV19; clone size: -; J gene: TRBJ2-7; D gene: -; CDR3 protein: CASSMGQATYEQYF; CDR3 DNA: TGTGCCAGTAGTATGGGGCAGGCGACCTACGAGCAGTACTTC
CDR3 length: 19; V gene: TRBV12-5; clone size: few; J gene: TRBJ2-5; D gene: TRBD2; CDR3 protein: CASGLTLRGGGPNWETQYF; CDR3 DNA: TGTGCTAGTGGTTTGACCCTAAGGGGCGGGGGGCCCAATTGGGAGACCCAGTACTTC
CDR3 length: 16; V gene: TRBV7-2; clone size: -; J gene: TRBJ2-7; D gene: TRBD2; CDR3 protein: CASSPPTSGGGYEQYF; CDR3 DNA: TGTGCCAGCAGCCCGCCGACTAGCGGGGGGGGTTACGAGCAGTACTTC
CDR3 length: 19; V gene: TRBV5-1; clone size: -; J gene: TRBJ2-3; D gene: TRBD2; CDR3 protein: CASSLALSGGVTFPDTQYF; CDR3 DNA: TGCGCCAGCAGCTTGGCCCTTAGCGGGGGGGTCACATTCCCGGATACGCAGTATTTT
CDR3 length: 15; V gene: TRBV6-1; clone size: -; J gene: TRBJ2-1; D gene: -; CDR3 protein: CASSEKSSGYNEQFF; CDR3 DNA: TGTGCCAGCAGTGAAAAGTCATCAGGCTACAATGAGCAGTTCTTC
CDR3 length: 13; V gene: TRBV25-1; clone size: few; J gene: TRBJ1-1; D gene: TRBD1; CDR3 protein: CASIRGLGTEAFF; CDR3 DNA: TGTGCCAGCATAAGGGGGCTGGGCACTGAAGCTTTCTTT
CDR3 length: 17; V gene: TRBV30; clone size: -; J gene: TRBJ2-5; D gene: TRBD2; CDR3 protein: CAWSLSGTSGSRETQYF; CDR3 DNA: TGTGCCTGGAGCCTCTCCGGGACTAGCGGGAGTAGGGAGACCCAGTACTTC
CDR3 length: 15; V gene: TRBV5-6; clone size: -; J gene: TRBJ1-5; D gene: -; CDR3 protein: CASSLGFQPGQPQHF; CDR3 DNA: TGTGCCAGCAGCTTGGGGTTCCAACCGGGGCAGCCCCAGCATTTT
CDR3 length: 12; V gene: TRBV19; clone size: -; J gene: TRBJ1-4; D gene: -; CDR3 protein: CASSPFEEKLFF; CDR3 DNA: TGTGCCAGTAGTCCGTTTGAGGAAAAACTGTTTTTT
CDR3 length: 13; V gene: TRBV25-1; clone size: -; J gene: TRBJ2-7; D gene: -; CDR3 protein: CASSESRESEQYF; CDR3 DNA: TGTGCCAGCAGTGAATCACGGGAGAGCGAGCAGTACTTC
CDR3 length: 13; V gene: TRBV19; clone size: -; J gene: TRBJ1-5; D gene: -; CDR3 protein: CASSPTTNQPQHF; CDR3 DNA: TGTGCCAGTAGTCCAACGACAAATCAGCCCCAGCATTTT
CDR3 length: 16; V gene: TRBV28; clone size: -; J gene: TRBJ2-1; D gene: TRBD1; CDR3 protein: CASSLEGQGPYNEQFF; CDR3 DNA: TGTGCCAGCAGTTTAGAAGGACAGGGTCCCTACAATGAGCAGTTCTTC
CDR3 length: 13; V gene: TRBV30; clone size: -; J gene: TRBJ2-3; D gene: TRBD2; CDR3 protein: CAWRVAGTDTQYF; CDR3 DNA: TGTGCCTGGAGGGTAGCGGGGACAGATACGCAGTATTTT
CDR3 length: 14; V gene: TRBV6-5; clone size: -; J gene: TRBJ2-3; D gene: -; CDR3 protein: CASRGFSEADTQYF; CDR3 DNA: TGTGCCAGCAGAGGCTTCTCCGAGGCAGATACGCAGTATTTT
CDR3 length: 12; V gene: TRBV30; clone size: -; J gene: TRBJ2-5; D gene: -; CDR3 protein: CAWSVYQETQYF; CDR3 DNA: TGTGCCTGGAGTGTATATCAAGAGACCCAGTACTTC
CDR3 length: 15; V gene: TRBV5-1; clone size: -; J gene: TRBJ1-2; D gene: -; CDR3 protein: CASSLGQEVDYGYTF; CDR3 DNA: TGCGCCAGCAGCTTGGGACAGGAGGTGGACTATGGCTACACCTTC
CDR3 length: 14; V gene: TRBV4-1; clone size: few; J gene: TRBJ2-7; D gene: TRBD1; CDR3 protein: CASSQIQGVGEQYF; CDR3 DNA: TGCGCCAGCAGCCAAATACAGGGGGTTGGGGAGCAGTACTTC
CDR3 length: 15; V gene: TRBV9; clone size: once; J gene: TRBJ1-5; D gene: -; CDR3 protein: CASSISQGINQPQHF; CDR3 DNA: TGTGCCAGCAGCATATCACAGGGTATCAATCAGCCCCAGCATTTT
CDR3 length: 19; V gene: TRBV6-2/TRBV6-3; clone size: -; J gene: TRBJ2-2; D gene: TRBD2; CDR3 protein: CASSYIRGGELTNTGELFF; CDR3 DNA: TGTGCCAGCAGTTACATTCGCGGGGGGGAGTTAACGAACACCGGGGAGCTGTTTTTT
CDR3 length: 16; V gene: TRBV5-1; clone size: -; J gene: TRBJ1-2; D gene: -; CDR3 protein: CASSLGWTASNYGYTF; CDR3 DNA: TGCGCCAGCAGCTTGGGGTGGACAGCCTCTAACTATGGCTACACCTTC
CDR3 length: 15; V gene: TRBV5-6; clone size: -; J gene: TRBJ2-5; D gene: TRBD2; CDR3 protein: CASSLAGANKETQYF; CDR3 DNA: TGTGCCAGCAGCTTAGCGGGGGCGAATAAAGAGACCCAGTACTTC
CDR3 length: 13; V gene: TRBV28; clone size: -; J gene: TRBJ1-2; D gene: -; CDR3 protein: CASSPTGNYGYTF; CDR3 DNA: TGTGCCAGCAGTCCGACGGGGAACTATGGCTACACCTTC
CDR3 length: 15; V gene: TRBV7-2; clone size: -; J gene: TRBJ1-1; D gene: TRBD1; CDR3 protein: CASSLGTGVNTEAFF; CDR3 DNA: TGTGCCAGCAGCTTAGGGACAGGGGTTAACACTGAAGCTTTCTTT
CDR3 length: 13; V gene: TRBV19; clone size: -; J gene: TRBJ2-7; D gene: -; CDR3 protein: CASSIAGAYEQYF; CDR3 DNA: TGTGCCAGTAGTATAGCGGGAGCCTACGAGCAGTACTTC
CDR3 length: 15; V gene: TRBV19; clone size: -; J gene: TRBJ2-3; D gene: TRBD1; CDR3 protein: CASSTTGASTDTQYF; CDR3 DNA: TGTGCCAGTAGTACGACAGGGGCAAGCACAGATACGCAGTATTTT
CDR3 length: 13; V gene: TRBV7-3; clone size: -; J gene: TRBJ2-5; D gene: TRBD1; CDR3 protein: CASSLDREETQYF; CDR3 DNA: TGTGCCAGCAGCCTTGACAGGGAAGAGACCCAGTACTTC